This TCR beta chain came from a study of cytomegalovirus exposure and HLA in healthy donors. This clone is a singleton in its sample. J lost 0 bases, V lost 5 bases, and 3 bases had no gene match. This CDR3 is built from 14 residues. Looked up from germline, CDR1 is MNHEY and CDR2 is SVGAGI. A multiplex PCR was run with 60 Vbeta primers and 13 Jbeta primers. Sequencing was performed with immunoSEQ multiplex PCR; in TCRdb, only in-frame clones are kept and a portion is missing. The table lists about 71,000 clones, around two thirds of them singletons. Sample: PBMCs. The chain is built from TRBV6-5 and TRBJ2-7; 8 nucleotides line up with TRBD2. The clonotype was recovered from a woman aged 50 to 65 in good health and CMV-seropositive. Here the CDR3 reads CASSPREGSYEQYF. The CDR3 bases are TGTGCCAGCAGTCCTCGGGAGGGCTCCTACGAGCAGTACTTC.